This T cell receptor (beta chain) was obtained from a study of OX40 agonist ivuxolimab in advanced cancers. The V gene's germline CDR1 is ENHRY and CDR2 SYGVKD. CDR3 size: 16 residues. V lost 5 bases, J lost 2 bases, and 19 bases lay in between. Generated by immunoSEQ multiplex PCR, the TCRdb table keeps only in-frame clones and is missing some. Counted here are tens of thousands of clones, around 89% occurring once; the ten biggest clones make up about 5%. The TCR sequence derives from an adult with an advanced solid tumor such as melanoma, head and neck, liver or kidney cancer. The sequences come from CD4+ or CD8+ T cells sorted from blood, collected in a trial of the OX40 agonist ivuxolimab. The rearrangement joins TRBV10-3 to TRBJ2-7; D possibly corresponds to TRBD1 (5 bases). This chain's CDR3 is CAISQGLTLSAYEQYF. In nucleotides, the CDR3 is TGTGCCATCAGTCAGGGTCTAACCCTCTCTGCCTACGAGCAGTACTTC.